This TCR beta chain was sequenced in a study of OX40 agonist ivuxolimab in advanced cancers. Overall study context: Patients were around 83% male with ages roughly 20 to 80, mean about 60. Anti-PD-1, anti-PD-L1 or anti-CTLA-4 therapy given earlier was allowed, and roughly 40% had some. Study-level results: The average count of expanded clones was higher among CD8+ T cells than among CD4+.

This clone was picked up a small number of times. Its specificity is unknown. This specimen includes other DNA sequences encoding the same CDR3. Data came from immunoSEQ multiplex PCR; TCRdb stores just in-frame clones and leaves some out. The profile covers approximately 79,000 clones, with about 88% appearing a single time and over 2% taken by the ten largest. This CDR3 is built from 11 residues. CDR1 LNHDA and CDR2 SQIVND come from the germline V gene (reference sequence). The sequenced sample was CD4+ or CD8+ T cells sorted from blood, obtained in a trial of the OX40 agonist ivuxolimab. The TCR originated in an adult with an advanced solid tumor such as melanoma, head and neck, liver or kidney cancer. The V call is TRBV19, the J call TRBJ1-5; D perhaps matches TRBD1 (5 bases). This CDR3 is CAGGFNQPQHF. Written as DNA, the CDR3 is TGTGCGGGGGGATTCAATCAGCCCCAGCATTTT. Full variable domain (remainder filled in from reference TRBV19 and TRBJ1-5): DGGITQSPKYLFRKEGQNVTLSCEQNLNHDAMYWYRQDPGQGLRLIYYSQIVNDFQKGDIAEGYSVSREKKESFPLTVTSAQKNPTAFYLCAGGFNQPQHFGDGTRLSIL.